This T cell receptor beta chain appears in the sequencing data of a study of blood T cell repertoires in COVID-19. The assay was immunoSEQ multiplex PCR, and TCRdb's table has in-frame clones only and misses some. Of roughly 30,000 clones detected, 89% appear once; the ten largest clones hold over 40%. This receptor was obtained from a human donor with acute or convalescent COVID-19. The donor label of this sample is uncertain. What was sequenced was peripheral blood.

The CDR3 loop is CASSLDGWRGGNEQFF. The DNA of the CDR3 is TGTGCCAGCAGCTTAGACGGGTGGCGGGGCGGCAATGAGCAGTTCTTC. The chain recombines TRBV11-2 with TRBJ2-1, with a weak D call TRBD2 (6 bases). V dropped 0 bases and J dropped 6 bases, with 15 bases sitting between them. CDR1 is SGHAT and CDR2 is FQNNGV in the germline V gene. The CDR3 has 16 residues. The full variable domain, rest sourced from reference TRBV11-2 and TRBJ2-1, is EAGVAQSPRYKIIEKRQSVAFWCNPISGHATLYWYQQILGQGPKLLIQFQNNGVVDDSQLPKDRFSAERLKGVDSTLKIQPAKLEDSAVYLCASSLDGWRGGNEQFFGPGTRLTVL.